Included here is one TCR beta chain sequence, with context. Antigen unknown. A clone one base away is much larger, so this may be a read error. This sample was taken from a study of CD8 T cells in ankylosing spondylitis. V dropped 3 bases and J dropped 3 bases, with 15 bases sitting between them. Germline CDR1 reads SGHVS; CDR2 reads FNYEAQ. The CDR3 has 15 residues. TCR beta libraries were made by quantitative 5'-RACE with molecular barcodes. Via MiXCR, TCRdb re-called the 5' RACE reads, giving one row per CDR3 protein. The table includes 75,000 to 95,000 distinct CDR3 sequences, roughly 8.8% detected once. Notes on the study in general: Peripheral blood samples showed relatively rare disease-linked clones, and these clones were CD8+. Researchers reportedly found disease-linked clones significantly enriched in matched ankylosing spondylitis synovial fluid. Ankylosing spondylitis blood appeared to be characterized by a TCR beta motif of fewer than ten highly homologous variants.

The sample taken for sequencing was blood, either unsorted or a sorted T cell fraction (not recorded which). The rearrangement joins TRBV7-6 to TRBJ2-7, with D possibly TRBD1 on 7 matching bases. This clonotype was obtained from a male donor with ankylosing spondylitis. In DNA, the CDR3 is TGTGCCAGCAGCTTTCAGAGACAGGGAGGCTACGAGCAGTACTTC. Residues: CASSFQRQGGYEQYF.